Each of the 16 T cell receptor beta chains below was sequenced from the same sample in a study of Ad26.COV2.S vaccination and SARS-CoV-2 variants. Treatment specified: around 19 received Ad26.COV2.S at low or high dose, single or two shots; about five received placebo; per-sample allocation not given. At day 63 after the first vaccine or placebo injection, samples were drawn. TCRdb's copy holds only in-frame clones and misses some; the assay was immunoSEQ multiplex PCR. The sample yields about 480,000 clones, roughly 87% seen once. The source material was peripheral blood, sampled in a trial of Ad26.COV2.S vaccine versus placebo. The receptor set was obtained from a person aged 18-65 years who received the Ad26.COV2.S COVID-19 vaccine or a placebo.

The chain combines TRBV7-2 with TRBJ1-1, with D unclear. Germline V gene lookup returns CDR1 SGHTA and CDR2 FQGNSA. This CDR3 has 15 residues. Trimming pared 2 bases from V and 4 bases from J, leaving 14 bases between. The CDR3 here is CASSLKGGVGTEAFF. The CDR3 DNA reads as TGTGCCAGCAGCTTAAAGGGCGGGGTGGGCACTGAAGCTTTCTTT.

The DNA for the CDR3 is TGTGCCAGCAGAAAACAGGGACCTGGGGCCAACGTCCTGACTTTC. Protein sequence: CASRKQGPGANVLTF. V is TRBV6-5 and J is TRBJ2-6; weak D call: TRBD1 (6 bases). The CDR3 has 15 residues. Trimming removed 6 bases at V and 2 bases at J, with 11 bases between. Germline V gives CDR1 MNHEY, CDR2 SVGAGI.

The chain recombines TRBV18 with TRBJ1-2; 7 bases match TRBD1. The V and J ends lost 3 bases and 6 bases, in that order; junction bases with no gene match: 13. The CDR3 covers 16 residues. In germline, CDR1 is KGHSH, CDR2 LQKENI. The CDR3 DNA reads TGTGCCAGCTCACCCACCTCCCGGACAGGTCCGGATGGCTACACCTTC. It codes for CASSPTSRTGPDGYTF.

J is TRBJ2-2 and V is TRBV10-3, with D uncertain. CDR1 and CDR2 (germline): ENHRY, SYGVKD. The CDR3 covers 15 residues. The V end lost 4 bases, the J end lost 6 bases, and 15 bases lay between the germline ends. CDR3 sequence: CAISAQWGEAGELFF. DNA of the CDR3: TGTGCCATCAGTGCTCAATGGGGTGAGGCCGGGGAGCTGTTTTTT.

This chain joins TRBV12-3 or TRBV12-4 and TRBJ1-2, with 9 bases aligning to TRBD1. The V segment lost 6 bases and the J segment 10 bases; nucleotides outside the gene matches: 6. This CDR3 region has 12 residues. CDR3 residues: CASSRRTGAYTF. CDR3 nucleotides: TGTGCCAGCAGCCGCAGGACAGGGGCCTACACCTTC.

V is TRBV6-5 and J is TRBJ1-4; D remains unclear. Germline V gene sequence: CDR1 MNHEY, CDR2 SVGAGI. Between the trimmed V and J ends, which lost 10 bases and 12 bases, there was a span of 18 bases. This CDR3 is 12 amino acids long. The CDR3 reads CATRRGSRELFF. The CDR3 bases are TGTGCCACTCGCCGGGGATCCCGGGAACTGTTTTTT.

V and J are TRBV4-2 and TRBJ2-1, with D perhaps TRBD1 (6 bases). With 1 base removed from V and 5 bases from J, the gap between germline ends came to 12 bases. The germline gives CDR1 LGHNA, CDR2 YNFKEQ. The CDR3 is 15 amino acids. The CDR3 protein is CASSQGQGPDNEQFF. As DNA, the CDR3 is TGTGCCAGCAGCCAAGGCCAGGGGCCTGACAATGAGCAGTTCTTC.

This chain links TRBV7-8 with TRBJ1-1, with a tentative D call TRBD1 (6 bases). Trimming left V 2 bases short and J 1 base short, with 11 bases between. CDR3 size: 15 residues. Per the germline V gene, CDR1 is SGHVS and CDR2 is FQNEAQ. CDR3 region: CASSLSGGRNTEAFF. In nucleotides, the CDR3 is TGTGCCAGCAGCTTATCGGGGGGCAGGAACACTGAAGCTTTCTTT. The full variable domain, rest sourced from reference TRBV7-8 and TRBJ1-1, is GAGVSQSPRYKVAKRGQDVALRCDPISGHVSLFWYQQALGQGPEFLTYFQNEAQLDKSGLPSDRFFAERPEGSVSTLKIQRTQQEDSAVYLCASSLSGGRNTEAFFGQGTRLTVV.

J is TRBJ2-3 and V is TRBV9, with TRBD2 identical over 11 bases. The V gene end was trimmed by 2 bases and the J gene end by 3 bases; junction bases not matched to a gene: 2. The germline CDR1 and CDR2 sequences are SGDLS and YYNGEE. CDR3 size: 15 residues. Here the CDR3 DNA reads TGTGCCAGCAGCGTTAGCGGGAGGGGGACAGATACGCAGTATTTT. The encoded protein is CASSVSGRGTDTQYF.

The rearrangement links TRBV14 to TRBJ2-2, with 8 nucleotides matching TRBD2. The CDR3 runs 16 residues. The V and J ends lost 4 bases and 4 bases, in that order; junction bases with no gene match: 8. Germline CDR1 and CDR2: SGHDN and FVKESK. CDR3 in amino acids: CASSRLLAAGTGELFF. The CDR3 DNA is TGTGCCAGCAGCCGATTACTAGCGGCGGGCACCGGGGAGCTGTTTTTT.

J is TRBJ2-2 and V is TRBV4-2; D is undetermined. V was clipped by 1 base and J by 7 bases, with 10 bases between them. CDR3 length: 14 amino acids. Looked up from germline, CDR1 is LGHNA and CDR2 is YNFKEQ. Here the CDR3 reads CASSQGKLGGELFF. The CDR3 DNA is TGTGCCAGCAGCCAAGGAAAACTGGGCGGGGAGCTGTTTTTT.

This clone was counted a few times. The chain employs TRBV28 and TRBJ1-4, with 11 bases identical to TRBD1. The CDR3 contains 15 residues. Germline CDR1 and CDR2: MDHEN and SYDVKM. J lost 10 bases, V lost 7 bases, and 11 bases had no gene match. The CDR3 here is CASTLGGTGGGKLFF. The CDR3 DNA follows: TGTGCCAGCACATTGGGTGGGACAGGGGGAGGAAAACTGTTTTTT.

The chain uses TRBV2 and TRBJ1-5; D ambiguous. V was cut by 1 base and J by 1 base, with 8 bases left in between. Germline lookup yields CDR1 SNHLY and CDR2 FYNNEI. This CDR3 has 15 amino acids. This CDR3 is CASSEGGYSNQPQHF. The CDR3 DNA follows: TGTGCCAGCAGTGAAGGAGGATACAGCAATCAGCCCCAGCATTTT.

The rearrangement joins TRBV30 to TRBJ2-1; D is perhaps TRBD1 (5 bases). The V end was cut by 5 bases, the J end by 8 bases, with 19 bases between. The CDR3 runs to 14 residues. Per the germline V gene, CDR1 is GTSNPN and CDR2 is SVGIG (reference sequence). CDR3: CAWVGGARHHEQFF. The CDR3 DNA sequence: TGTGCCTGGGTTGGTGGGGCGCGTCATCATGAGCAGTTCTTC.

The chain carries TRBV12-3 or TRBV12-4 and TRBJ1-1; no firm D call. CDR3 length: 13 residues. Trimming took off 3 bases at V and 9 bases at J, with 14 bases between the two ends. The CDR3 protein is CASSFRLNGKAFF. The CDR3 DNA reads TGTGCCAGCAGTTTTCGTCTAAACGGAAAAGCTTTCTTT.

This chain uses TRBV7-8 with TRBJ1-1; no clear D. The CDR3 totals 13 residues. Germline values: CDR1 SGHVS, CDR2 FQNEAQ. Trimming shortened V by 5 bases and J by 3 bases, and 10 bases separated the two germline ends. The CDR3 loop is CASSNGRDTEAFF. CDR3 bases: TGTGCCAGCAGCAATGGTAGGGACACTGAAGCTTTCTTT.